The 11 T cell receptor beta chains given below trace back to one sample, sequenced in a study of T cells after yellow fever vaccination. Each CDR3 protein is one row after TCRdb ran MiXCR on the 5' RACE reads. The data show 500,000 to 650,000 distinct CDR3 sequences, less than 20% seen once. The source material was PBMCs, sampled less than 6 days after the first yellow fever vaccination. The receptors shown here come from a young man who received the YFV17D yellow fever vaccine.

The V gene is TRBV7-2, the J gene TRBJ2-7, with D tentatively TRBD1 or TRBD2 (5 bases each). CDR3 length: 15 residues. CDR1 SGHTA and CDR2 FQGNSA come from the germline V gene. V was clipped by 5 bases and J by 6 bases, with 20 bases between them. The CDR3 spells CASSLLGGYGAEQYV. The CDR3, as DNA: TGTGCCAGCAGCCTCCTAGGCGGGTACGGGGCCGAGCAGTACGTC.

This chain connects TRBV7-2 to TRBJ2-5, with 11 bases identical to TRBD2. The length of the CDR3 is 16 residues. CDR1 SGHTA and CDR2 FQGNSA come from the germline V gene. The V segment lost 6 bases and the J segment 4 bases; nucleotides outside the gene matches: 10. The CDR3 DNA follows: TGTGCCAGCAGTTTGGGTAGCGGGGGGGCAGGAGAGACCCAGTACTTC. Its translation: CASSLGSGGAGETQYF. Variable domain in full (rest from reference TRBV7-2 and TRBJ2-5): GAGVSQSPSNKVTEKGKDVELRCDPISGHTALYWYRQSLGQGLEFLIYFQGNSAPDKSGLPSDRFSAERTGGSVSTLTIQRTQQEDSAVYLCASSLGSGGAGETQYFGPGTRLLVL.

J is TRBJ2-7 and V is TRBV7-8, with D tentatively TRBD1 or TRBD2 (7 bases each). The CDR3 is made up of 17 amino acids. CDR1 SGHVS and CDR2 FQNEAQ come from the germline V gene. The V end was cut by 2 bases, the J end by 1 base, with 18 bases between. CDR3: CASSLRPGEGASYEQYV. In nucleotides, the CDR3 is TGTGCCAGCAGCTTACGGCCGGGGGAGGGGGCTTCCTACGAGCAGTACGTC.

The rearrangement links TRBV12-3 or TRBV12-4 to TRBJ2-3, with a tentative D call TRBD2 (7 bases). The CDR3 has 15 residues. V was pared by 0 bases and J by 4 bases, with 11 bases between. This CDR3 reads CASSLAGGASDTQYF. The CDR3 DNA sequence: TGTGCCAGCAGTTTAGCGGGGGGGGCCTCAGATACGCAGTATTTT.

The table lists this clonotype with a few counts. The V and J genes are TRBV5-1 and TRBJ2-5; 8 positions match TRBD2. The CDR3 is 14 amino acids. V lost 4 bases and J lost 3; bases outside the gene matches: 5. The germline gives CDR1 SGHRS, CDR2 YFSETQ. DNA of the CDR3: TGCGCCAGCAGCCAACTAGCGGTCGAAGAGACCCAGTACTTC. It encodes CASSQLAVEETQYF.

The V and J genes are TRBV5-1 and TRBJ2-1, with D unclear. From germline, CDR1 is SGHRS and CDR2 YFSETQ. V gave up 5 bases and J gave up 4 bases, with 10 bases separating them. This CDR3 region has 13 residues. Here the CDR3 DNA reads TGCGCCAGCAGGTTCGAAGGGTACAATGAGCAGTTCTTC. It yields the protein CASRFEGYNEQFF.

This clonotype has more than one count but fewer than ten. The J gene is TRBJ2-7, the V gene TRBV6-5; 10 bases agree with TRBD1. This CDR3 has 15 residues. The germline V gene encodes CDR1 MNHEY and CDR2 SVGAGI. V was clipped by 6 bases and J by 3 bases; unmatched bases: 8. CDR3 region: CASSPDRGLLYEQYF. DNA of the CDR3: TGTGCCAGCAGCCCCGACAGGGGGCTACTCTACGAGCAGTACTTC.

V gene TRBV18 combines with J gene TRBJ1-4, with TRBD1 identical over 9 bases. Germline CDR1 KGHSH, CDR2 LQKENI. The CDR3 has 15 amino acids. The J segment lost 4 bases and the V segment lost 2 bases, leaving 2 bases of the junction unmatched. CDR3 DNA sequence: TGTGCCAGCTCACCAACAGGGGGCCTTAATGAAAAACTGTTTTTT. Residues: CASSPTGGLNEKLFF.

This clonotype was seen many times. The chain employs TRBV20-1 and TRBJ2-1; 13 nucleotides align to TRBD2. This CDR3 has 14 amino acids. V shed 6 bases and J 10 bases; nucleotides not matched to a gene: 9. CDR1 is DFQATT, CDR2 SNEGSKA, per germline (reference sequence). In DNA form, the CDR3 reads TGCAGTGCGGGACGCGGACTAGCGGGGGTCGAGCAGTTCTTC. Residues: CSAGRGLAGVEQFF.

A few counts support this clonotype. The gene calls are TRBV7-8 and TRBJ1-2; D is unresolved. The CDR3 covers 14 residues. Germline V lookup: CDR1 SGHVS, CDR2 FQNEAQ. Trimming pared 1 base from V and 5 bases from J, leaving 11 bases between. This CDR3 reads CASSLGGGSYGYTF. Written as DNA, the CDR3 is TGTGCCAGCAGCTTAGGGGGTGGAAGTTATGGCTACACCTTC.

This clonotype was counted only a few times. This chain uses TRBV6-5 with TRBJ1-2; D perhaps matches TRBD1 (5 bases). The CDR3 length is 15 residues. Germline V lookup: CDR1 MNHEY, CDR2 SVGAGI. The ends were cut back, 0 bases at V and 2 bases at J, with 10 bases in the middle. This CDR3 reads CASSYSNRPNYGYTF. The CDR3 DNA is TGTGCCAGCAGTTACTCGAACAGGCCGAACTATGGCTACACCTTC.